The T cell receptor (beta chain) described here comes from a study of blood T cell repertoires in COVID-19. Turning to the study itself: Both acute and convalescent COVID-19 samples were obtained from the United States, Italy and Spain. From T cells, B-cell-depleted T cells, or PBMCs came the material, which was cDNA or gDNA.

Trimming stripped 11 bases from V and 8 bases from J, with 25 bases between. Germline values: CDR1 MNHEY, CDR2 SVGAGI. This CDR3 is 15 amino acids long. In the source study's methods: The assay estimated nucleated cells by amplifying reference gene primers. Assay used: immunoSEQ multiplex PCR; TCRdb lists only in-frame clones, some missing. V and J calls and clone size are copied from that table; D and trimming were computed from the DNA. This sample has about 210,000 clones, with 85% to 90% found just once. This chain links TRBV6-5 with TRBJ2-1; D possibly corresponds to TRBD2 (6 bases). Sequencing was performed on peripheral blood. The sequence derives from a man aged 18-30 years with active or convalescent COVID-19. For the CDR3, the DNA is TGTGCCGTCAGACCTCCCGGAGGGCTTATCTATGAGCAGTTCTTC. Its translation: CAVRPPGGLIYEQFF.